What follows are 14 T cell receptor beta chains derived from one specimen sequenced in a study of blood T cell repertoires in COVID-19. This table comes from immunoSEQ multiplex PCR, and its TCRdb copy is limited to in-frame clones, with some not included. This table has fewer than 350,000 clones, roughly 88% appearing once. The sample comprised peripheral blood. The receptors here all came from a woman in her thirties with COVID-19, enrolled during active disease.

The V gene is TRBV19, the J gene TRBJ2-3; 12 nucleotides line up with TRBD2. Germline loops: CDR1 LNHDA, CDR2 SQIVND (reference sequence). This CDR3 contains 17 residues. Trimming at V came to 1 base and at J to 5 bases, leaving 7 bases not matched to a gene. The CDR3 DNA reads TGTGCCAGTAGTATAGTCGGAACTAGCGGGGGGATAGATACGCAGTATTTT. Translation: CASSIVGTSGGIDTQYF. Full variable domain (outside the CDR3, taken from reference TRBV19 and TRBJ2-3): DGGITQSPKYLFRKEGQNVTLSCEQNLNHDAMYWYRQDPGQGLRLIYYSQIVNDFQKGDIAEGYSVSREKKESFPLTVTSAQKNPTAFYLCASSIVGTSGGIDTQYFGPGTRLTVL.

The chain employs TRBV6-4 and TRBJ1-1; D unresolved. The CDR3 has 11 amino acids. From germline, CDR1 is MRHNA and CDR2 SNTAGT. The ends were cut back, 6 bases at V and 11 bases at J, with 13 bases in the middle. CDR3 nucleotide sequence: TGTGCCAGCAGAGCTTCGCGATGGGCTTTCTTT. Protein sequence: CASRASRWAFF.

This chain joins TRBV5-5 and TRBJ1-1; unclear D gene. Germline V gene sequence: CDR1 SGHKS, CDR2 YYEKEE (reference sequence). The CDR3 contains 13 residues. V lost 3 bases to trimming and J lost 5 bases, with 11 bases between them. In nucleotides, the CDR3 is TGTGCCAGCAGCTCGGGTTCCGGGACTGAAGCTTTCTTT. It is translated as CASSSGSGTEAFF.

V gene TRBV7-9 combines with J gene TRBJ1-2; 9 nucleotides align to TRBD1. The CDR3 loop spans 13 amino acids. The trim removed 5 bases at V and 8 bases at J, leaving 6 bases unmatched. CDR1 is SEHNR and CDR2 is FQNEAQ in the germline V gene (reference sequence). CDR3 residues: CASSRTGDQGYTF. The CDR3, as DNA: TGTGCCAGCAGCCGGACAGGGGATCAAGGCTACACCTTC.

The chain recombines TRBV3-1 (or the pseudogene TRBV3-2) with TRBJ1-2; 7 nucleotides align to TRBD1. This CDR3 spans 14 amino acids. V was clipped by 1 base and J by 8 bases; unmatched bases: 7. The germline V gene encodes CDR1 LGHDT and CDR2 YNNKEL (reference sequence). CDR3 DNA sequence: TGTGCCAGCAGCCAAGGGGACAGAAATAACGGCTACACCTTC. Translating gives CASSQGDRNNGYTF.

The rearrangement joins TRBV5-1 to TRBJ1-2; 8 nucleotides match TRBD1. J lost 4 bases, V lost 0 bases, and 5 bases had no gene match. The germline V gene has CDR1 SGHRS and CDR2 YFSETQ. The CDR3 runs 15 residues. CDR3 DNA: TGCGCCAGCAGCTTGGGCCAGGGGGCGGGCTATGGCTACACCTTC. It encodes CASSLGQGAGYGYTF.

V gene TRBV19 combines with J gene TRBJ1-5, with 7 nucleotides matching TRBD1. CDR3 length: 14 residues. The germline gives CDR1 LNHDA, CDR2 SQIVND (reference sequence). V shed 6 bases, J shed 4 bases, and the junction held 6 bases outside the gene matches. The CDR3 sequence: CASRGDSRNQPQHF. Written as DNA, the CDR3 is TGTGCCAGTAGAGGGGACAGCCGTAATCAGCCCCAGCATTTT.

V and J are TRBV11-2 and TRBJ2-1; 8 positions agree with TRBD2. Trimming took 5 bases from V and 9 from J; bases not matched to a gene: 18. CDR3 length: 17 amino acids. The germline V gene encodes CDR1 SGHAT and CDR2 FQNNGV. In DNA form, the CDR3 reads TGTGCCAGCAGCGCCCGACTAGCGTTAGGGGCCCTCGGTGAGCAGTTCTTC. Encoded protein: CASSARLALGALGEQFF.

The V call is TRBV6-5, the J call TRBJ2-1; weak D call: TRBD1 (6 bases). Trimming removed 2 bases at V and 4 bases at J, with 15 bases between. Germline V gene sequence: CDR1 MNHEY, CDR2 SVGAGI. The CDR3 contains 16 residues. Here the CDR3 reads CASSYRGWVGYNEQFF. The CDR3 nucleotides read TGTGCCAGCAGTTACAGGGGGTGGGTTGGGTACAATGAGCAGTTCTTC.

In this sample, this clone turned up once. CDR3 sequence: CASSESSPQETQYF. CDR3 bases: TGCGCCAGCAGTGAGTCGTCCCCACAAGAGACCCAGTACTTC. V gene TRBV10-2 combines with J gene TRBJ2-5, with D unclear. V lost 0 bases, J lost 2 bases, and 7 bases lay in between. This CDR3 spans 14 amino acids. Germline V gene lookup returns CDR1 WSHSY and CDR2 SAAADI.

V and J are TRBV3-1 (or the pseudogene TRBV3-2) and TRBJ2-3; 12 positions agree with TRBD2. V lost 4 bases, J lost 2 bases, and 4 bases stayed unmatched. Germline V gives CDR1 LGHDT, CDR2 YNNKEL (reference sequence). CDR3 length: 16 residues. DNA of the CDR3: TGTGCCAGCAGCCCCCGACTAGCGGGGGTCACAGATACGCAGTATTTT. It specifies CASSPRLAGVTDTQYF.

The CDR3 bases are TGTGCCACCGCGAGGTCAATGAACACTGAAGCTTTCTTT. Translation gives CATARSMNTEAFF. The chain carries TRBV27 and TRBJ1-1; D remains ambiguous. Germline loops: CDR1 MNHEY, CDR2 SMNVEV (reference sequence). The CDR3 sequence is 13 residues long. Trimming removed 10 bases from V and 0 bases from J, with 12 bases in between.

This chain uses TRBV18 with TRBJ1-1, with D perhaps TRBD1 (6 bases). The V and J ends lost 6 bases and 7 bases respectively, with 18 bases between them. The CDR3 is made up of 14 amino acids. The germline V gene has CDR1 KGHSH and CDR2 LQKENI. CDR3 in DNA: TGTGCCAGCTCGGCGACAGGCCAAAACGGTGAAGCTTTCTTT. Protein product: CASSATGQNGEAFF.

This clone appeared a few times. V and J are TRBV7-2 and TRBJ1-5, with 11 nucleotides matching TRBD1. After removal of 4 bases from V and 4 bases from J, the junction contained 12 bases not matched to a gene. The CDR3 has 18 residues. CDR1 is SGHTA and CDR2 is FQGNSA in the germline V gene. The CDR3 bases are TGTGCCAGCAGCTCTTCCGGGACAGGGGGTGGACGAAATCAGCCCCAGCATTTT. It yields the protein CASSSSGTGGGRNQPQHF.